Included here is one TCR beta chain sequence, with context. V shed 4 bases and J shed 6 bases, with 12 bases lying between them. The CDR3 runs to 12 residues. Germline V lookup: CDR1 SQVTM, CDR2 ANQGSEA. 5'RACE with 10-nucleotide random UMIs produced the cDNA. MiXCR was run by TCRdb on the 5' RACE reads, yielding one entry per CDR3 protein. The table records around 68,000 distinct CDR3 sequences, 4.1% of them present only once. This entry is derived from a study of neurological immune-mediated disorders. This receptor was obtained from a man aged 45 to 65 with multiple sclerosis. The sequenced sample consisted of PBMCs. The gene calls are TRBV29-1 and TRBJ2-5; D possibly uses TRBD1 or TRBD2 (5 bases each). The CDR3 DNA is TGCAGCGTTGGTCAGGGAGAGCAGACCCAGTACTTC. It encodes CSVGQGEQTQYF.